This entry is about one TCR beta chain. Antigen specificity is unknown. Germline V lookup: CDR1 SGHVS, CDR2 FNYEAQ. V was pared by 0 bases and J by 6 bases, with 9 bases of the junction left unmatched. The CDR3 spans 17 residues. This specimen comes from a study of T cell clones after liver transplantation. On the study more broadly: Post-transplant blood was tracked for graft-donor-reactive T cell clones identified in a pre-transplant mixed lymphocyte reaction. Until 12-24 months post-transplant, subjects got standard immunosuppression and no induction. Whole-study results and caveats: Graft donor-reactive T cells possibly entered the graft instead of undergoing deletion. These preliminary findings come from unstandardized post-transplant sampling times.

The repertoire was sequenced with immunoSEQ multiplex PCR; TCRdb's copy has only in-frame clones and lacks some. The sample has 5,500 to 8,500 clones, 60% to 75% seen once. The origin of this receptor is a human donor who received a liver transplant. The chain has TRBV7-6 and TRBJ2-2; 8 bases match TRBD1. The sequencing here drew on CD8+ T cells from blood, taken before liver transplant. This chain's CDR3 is CASSLAGTGWSAGELFF. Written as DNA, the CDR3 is TGTGCCAGCAGCTTAGCTGGGACAGGTTGGTCAGCCGGGGAGCTGTTTTTT. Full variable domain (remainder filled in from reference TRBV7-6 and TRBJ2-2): GAGVSQSPRYKVTKRGQDVALRCDPISGHVSLYWYRQALGQGPEFLTYFNYEAQQDKSGLPNDRFSAERPEGSISTLTIQRTEQRDSAMYRCASSLAGTGWSAGELFFGEGSRLTVL.